The T cell receptor (beta chain) described here comes from a study of T cells in Graves' hyperthyroidism and ophthalmopathy. The overall study: Blood was drawn when the patient was first diagnosed and still untreated.

Lactation, pregnancy, other autoimmune disease or uncontrolled infection excluded patients. The blood sample dates from first hyperthyroidism diagnosis, preceding any ophthalmopathy symptoms. RNA transcripts were the template for amplifying TCR beta CDR3 regions. The HTBI primer set was used in a first-round RT-PCR of the TCR CDR3. TCRdb reprocessed the multiplex PCR reads with MiXCR, giving one entry per CDR3 protein. The table has some 380,000 distinct CDR3 sequences, approximately 13% seen once. Study-level findings and limits: Separating ophthalmopathy from stable hyperthyroidism was achieved by a 13 V-J model.

This CDR3 has 15 residues. CDR1 is DFQATT and CDR2 is SNEGSKA in the germline V gene (reference sequence). Deletions cut 6 bases from V and 4 bases from J, with 19 bases between. In this sample, this clonotype turned up many times. The antigen is undetermined. The sequenced sample was blood. The TCR was taken from a man aged 30-40 years with Graves' hyperthyroidism that later progressed to Graves' ophthalmopathy. The chain carries TRBV20-1 and TRBJ1-5, with D perhaps TRBD1 (6 bases). Here the CDR3 reads CSATIPRTANQPQHF. In DNA form, the CDR3 reads TGCAGTGCCACAATCCCCCGGACAGCTAATCAGCCCCAGCATTTT.